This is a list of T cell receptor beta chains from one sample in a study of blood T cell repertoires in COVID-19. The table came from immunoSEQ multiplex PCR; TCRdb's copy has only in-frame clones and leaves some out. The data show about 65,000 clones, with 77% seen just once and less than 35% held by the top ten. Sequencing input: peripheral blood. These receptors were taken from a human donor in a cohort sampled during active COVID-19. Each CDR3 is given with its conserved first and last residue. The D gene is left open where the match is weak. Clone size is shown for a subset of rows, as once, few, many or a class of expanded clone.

CASSLYSGAGANVLTF | TGTGCCAGCAGTTTATATTCGGGGGCTGGGGCCAACGTCCTGACTTTC | 16 | NA | TRBJ2-6 | NA | TRBV27
CASSFQGANNSPLHF | TGTGCCAGCAGCTTCCAGGGGGCGAATAATTCACCCCTCCACTTT | 15 | TRBD1 | TRBJ1-6 | NA | TRBV7-8
CASSLAVGNNEQFF | TGCGCCAGCAGCTTGGCTGTCGGGAACAATGAGCAGTTCTTC | 14 | NA | TRBJ2-1 | NA | TRBV5-1
CASSPVGTASTEAFF | TGTGCCAGCTCACCGGTAGGGACAGCCAGCACTGAAGCTTTCTTT | 15 | TRBD1 | TRBJ1-1 | NA | TRBV18
CSVLEAGEQFF | TGCAGCGTTCTCGAGGCGGGTGAGCAGTTCTTC | 11 | NA | TRBJ2-1 | NA | TRBV29-1
CASSSGQGAGGNTIYF | TGTGCCAGCAGCTCGGGACAGGGGGCAGGAGGAAACACCATATATTTT | 16 | TRBD1 | TRBJ1-3 | many | TRBV9
CASSQDSGTHVPYGYTF | TGTGCCAGCAGCCAAGACTCCGGGACACATGTTCCCTATGGCTACACCTTC | 17 | NA | TRBJ1-2 | NA | TRBV3-1/TRBV3-2
CATAGIPYNEQFF | TGTGCCACCGCAGGGATTCCCTACAATGAGCAGTTCTTC | 13 | NA | TRBJ2-1 | NA | TRBV10-3
CASSDPPWSRDSPLHF | TGTGCCAGCAGCGACCCTCCTTGGAGCAGGGATTCACCCCTCCACTTT | 16 | NA | TRBJ1-6 | few | TRBV7-2
CASSYEEDNSPLHF | TGTGCCAGCAGTTACGAGGAGGATAATTCACCCCTCCACTTT | 14 | NA | TRBJ1-6 | NA | TRBV6-5
CATSLEGSGNTIYF | TGTGCCACCAGCTTAGAGGGATCTGGAAACACCATATATTTT | 14 | NA | TRBJ1-3 | NA | TRBV15
CASSPRTGGYGYGYTF | TGTGCCAGCAGCCCCCGGACAGGGGGATATGGCTATGGCTACACCTTC | 16 | TRBD1 | TRBJ1-2 | NA | TRBV7-9
CASSYSGQSNQPQHF | TGTGCCAGCAGTTACTCGGGACAGAGCAATCAGCCCCAGCATTTT | 15 | TRBD1 | TRBJ1-5 | NA | TRBV6-5
CASTGALNTEAFF | TGTGCCAGTACGGGTGCTTTGAACACTGAAGCTTTCTTT | 13 | NA | TRBJ1-1 | NA | TRBV6-6
CASSTRLPDGYTF | TGTGCCAGTAGCACGAGACTTCCGGATGGCTACACCTTC | 13 | NA | TRBJ1-2 | NA | TRBV19
CASSQETSGYNEQFF | TGTGCCAGCAGCCAAGAGACTAGCGGATACAATGAGCAGTTCTTC | 15 | TRBD2 | TRBJ2-1 | NA | TRBV3-1/TRBV3-2
CASSQRRDGTGKNIQYF | TGCGCCAGCAGCCAACGAAGAGACGGGACAGGCAAAAACATTCAGTACTTC | 17 | TRBD1 | TRBJ2-4 | NA | TRBV4-1
CASSYGTGGYTF | TGTGCCAGCAGTTATGGGACAGGGGGCTACACCTTC | 12 | TRBD1 | TRBJ1-2 | NA | TRBV6-5
CASSQGLAGSYEQYF | TGCGCCAGCAGCCAAGGACTAGCGGGTTCCTACGAGCAGTACTTC | 15 | TRBD2 | TRBJ2-7 | few | TRBV4-1
CAWVTGSGANVLTF | TGTGCCTGGGTGACAGGGAGTGGGGCCAACGTCCTGACTTTC | 14 | TRBD1 | TRBJ2-6 | NA | TRBV30
CASSVDRVDGKLFF | TGCGCCAGCAGCGTTGACAGGGTCGATGGAAAACTGTTTTTT | 14 | TRBD1 | TRBJ1-4 | NA | TRBV5-1
CASTTTGGVNEQYF | TGTGCCAGCACCACAACAGGGGGTGTCAACGAGCAGTACTTC | 14 | TRBD1 | TRBJ2-7 | NA | TRBV28
CASSLNTLVNEQFF | TGTGCCAGCAGCTTAAACACCCTTGTAAATGAGCAGTTCTTC | 14 | NA | TRBJ2-1 | NA | TRBV7-3
CASTMGGAGAGTEAFF | TGTGCCAGCACCATGGGGGGGGCAGGGGCAGGAACTGAAGCTTTCTTT | 16 | NA | TRBJ1-1 | few | TRBV2
CASRRQGQYGYTF | TGTGCCAGTAGACGACAGGGACAGTATGGCTACACCTTC | 13 | TRBD1 | TRBJ1-2 | NA | TRBV19
CASSFRQGRDTQYF | TGCGCCAGCAGCTTCCGACAGGGAAGAGATACGCAGTATTTT | 14 | TRBD1 | TRBJ2-3 | NA | TRBV5-1
CASSGQRSNTGELFF | TGTGCCAGCTCGGGACAGCGATCGAACACCGGGGAGCTGTTTTTT | 15 | TRBD1 | TRBJ2-2 | NA | TRBV18
CASSPEGGSNEQFF | TGTGCCAGCTCACCGGAGGGGGGGAGCAATGAGCAGTTCTTC | 14 | NA | TRBJ2-1 | NA | TRBV18
CASSHVQDPSGDTQYF | TGTGCCAGCAGCCACGTACAGGACCCGAGTGGAGATACGCAGTATTTT | 16 | NA | TRBJ2-3 | NA | TRBV14
CASTYGGGGAFF | TGTGCCAGCACCTACGGTGGGGGAGGGGCTTTCTTT | 12 | NA | TRBJ1-1 | NA | TRBV6-5
CASSPVPGQGGFSYNEQFF | TGCGCCAGCAGCCCCGTCCCGGGACAGGGAGGGTTCTCCTACAATGAGCAGTTCTTC | 19 | TRBD1 | TRBJ2-1 | once | TRBV5-1
CSGTGHLNTEAFF | TGCAGCGGCACGGGACATTTGAACACTGAAGCTTTCTTT | 13 | NA | TRBJ1-1 | NA | TRBV29-1
CASSQGLASNNEQFF | TGTGCCAGCAGCCAAGGACTAGCGTCGAACAATGAGCAGTTCTTC | 15 | TRBD2 | TRBJ2-1 | NA | TRBV3-1/TRBV3-2
CASSRPPTGGEKLFF | TGTGCCAGCAGCCGCCCCCCGACAGGGGGCGAAAAACTGTTTTTT | 15 | TRBD1 | TRBJ1-4 | many | TRBV7-9
CASSLQKGTEQYF | TGCGCCAGCAGCCTCCAGAAAGGGACAGAGCAGTACTTC | 13 | NA | TRBJ2-7 | NA | TRBV4-1
CASSQDTGMGGNTIYF | TGTGCCAGCAGCCAAGATACAGGGATGGGTGGAAACACCATATATTTT | 16 | NA | TRBJ1-3 | NA | TRBV4-2
CASSAGPNTEAFF | TGTGCCAGCTCAGCGGGACCGAACACTGAAGCTTTCTTT | 13 | NA | TRBJ1-1 | NA | TRBV18
CASSPQDRQNEQFF | TGTGCCAGCAGCCCCCAGGACAGGCAGAATGAGCAGTTCTTC | 14 | NA | TRBJ2-1 | NA | TRBV21-1
CSASLPRGRPNEQFF | TGCAGTGCTAGTTTACCGCGGGGCCGCCCCAATGAGCAGTTCTTC | 15 | NA | TRBJ2-1 | once | TRBV20-1
CASRCPGTGGLTEAFF | TGTGCCAGCAGGTGCCCCGGGACAGGGGGCCTCACTGAAGCTTTCTTT | 16 | TRBD1 | TRBJ1-1 | few | TRBV7-6
CASSESRGRKAFF | TGCGCCAGCAGTGAGTCTAGGGGGCGCAAAGCTTTCTTT | 13 | TRBD1 | TRBJ1-1 | few | TRBV10-2
CASSERRQLNTDTQYF | TGTGCCAGCAGTGAACGGAGACAGCTCAACACAGATACGCAGTATTTT | 16 | NA | TRBJ2-3 | NA | TRBV6-1
CSASERGGFEQYF | TGCAGTGCTAGTGAGCGGGGGGGCTTCGAGCAGTACTTC | 13 | TRBD2 | TRBJ2-7 | NA | TRBV20-1
CASTPQRGETQYF | TGTGCCAGCACCCCCCAAAGGGGAGAGACCCAGTACTTC | 13 | NA | TRBJ2-5 | NA | TRBV2
CASSPPGVGTQYF | TGTGCCAGCAGCCCCCCCGGGGTGGGTACGCAGTATTTT | 13 | NA | TRBJ2-3 | NA | TRBV7-9
CASSQIQGNTEAFF | TGTGCCAGCAGCCAAATACAGGGTAACACTGAAGCTTTCTTT | 14 | NA | TRBJ1-1 | few | TRBV7-2
CASSEGSGQTYNEQFF | TGTGCCAGCAGTGAAGGTTCCGGACAGACTTACAATGAGCAGTTCTTC | 16 | NA | TRBJ2-1 | NA | TRBV6-1
CARSGQDYGYTF | TGTGCCAGATCCGGACAGGACTATGGCTACACCTTC | 12 | TRBD1 | TRBJ1-2 | NA | TRBV5-3
CASSLTGGTGANVLTF | TGTGCCAGCAGTCTGACTGGCGGAACTGGGGCCAACGTCCTGACTTTC | 16 | NA | TRBJ2-6 | once | TRBV28
CAWMGLAGGRTGTDTQYF | TGTGCCTGGATGGGACTAGCGGGGGGGCGTACGGGCACAGATACGCAGTATTTT | 18 | TRBD2 | TRBJ2-3 | NA | TRBV30
CASGRAGASNNEQFF | TGTGCCTCCGGGCGGGCGGGAGCGTCCAACAATGAGCAGTTCTTC | 15 | TRBD2 | TRBJ2-1 | NA | TRBV24-1
CASSLWQGGEQYF | TGCGCCAGCAGCTTGTGGCAGGGCGGCGAGCAGTACTTC | 13 | NA | TRBJ2-7 | NA | TRBV5-1
CASSLPSNQPQHF | TGTGCCAGCAGTTTACCGAGCAATCAGCCCCAGCATTTT | 13 | NA | TRBJ1-5 | NA | TRBV28
CASSIGSRGNEQFF | TGTGCCAGTAGTATAGGAAGTCGCGGCAATGAGCAGTTCTTC | 14 | NA | TRBJ2-1 | NA | TRBV19
CASSLGGGGRLGQTQYF | TGTGCCAGCAGTTTAGGGGGTGGCGGGAGGTTAGGACAGACCCAGTACTTC | 17 | TRBD2 | TRBJ2-5 | NA | TRBV28
CASSPAGGAADTQYF | TGTGCCAGCAGCCCAGCGGGAGGGGCGGCGGATACGCAGTATTTT | 15 | TRBD2 | TRBJ2-3 | once | TRBV9
CASSPRSDSGVVGYTF | TGTGCCAGCTCACCCCGATCCGATAGCGGGGTGGTCGGCTACACCTTC | 16 | NA | TRBJ1-2 | NA | TRBV18
CASSDPGLRPNEQYF | TGTGCCAGCAGTGACCCGGGACTCCGGCCTAACGAGCAGTACTTC | 15 | NA | TRBJ2-7 | NA | TRBV6-1
CSASSGHEAFF | TGCAGTGCTAGCTCGGGACATGAAGCTTTCTTT | 11 | NA | TRBJ1-1 | once | TRBV20-1
CASSLAGAAEAFF | TGTGCCAGCAGCTTAGCAGGGGCCGCTGAAGCTTTCTTT | 13 | NA | TRBJ1-1 | NA | TRBV7-2